This T cell receptor (beta chain) was found in a study of CD8 T cells in ankylosing spondylitis. TCRdb used MiXCR to reprocess the 5' RACE reads, holding one entry per CDR3 protein. The profile shows approximately 130,000 distinct CDR3 sequences, about a tenth of them singletons. This receptor was taken from a male donor with ankylosing spondylitis or in good health (not recorded which). Sequenced sample: blood, either unsorted or a sorted T cell fraction (not recorded which).

The CDR3 reads CASSFSGRGGEQYF. CDR3 nucleotides: TGTGCCAGCAGCTTCTCGGGGCGGGGGGGCGAGCAGTACTTC. The chain joins TRBV7-2 to TRBJ2-7; TRBD2 agrees at 9 bases. Germline V gene data show CDR1 as SGHTA and CDR2 as FQGNSA. This CDR3 is 14 amino acids long. V lost 3 bases to trimming and J lost 6 bases; unmatched junction nucleotides: 6.